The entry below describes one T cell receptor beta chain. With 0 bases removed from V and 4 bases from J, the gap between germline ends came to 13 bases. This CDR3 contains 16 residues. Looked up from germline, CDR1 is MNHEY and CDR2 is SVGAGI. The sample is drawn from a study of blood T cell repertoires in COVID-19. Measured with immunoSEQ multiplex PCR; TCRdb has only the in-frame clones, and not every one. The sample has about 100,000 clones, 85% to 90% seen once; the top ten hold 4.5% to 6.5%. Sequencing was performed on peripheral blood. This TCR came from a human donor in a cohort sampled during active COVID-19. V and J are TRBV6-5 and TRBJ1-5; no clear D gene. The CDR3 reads CASSYSALALNQPQHF. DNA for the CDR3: TGTGCCAGCAGTTACTCCGCACTAGCATTAAATCAGCCCCAGCATTTT.